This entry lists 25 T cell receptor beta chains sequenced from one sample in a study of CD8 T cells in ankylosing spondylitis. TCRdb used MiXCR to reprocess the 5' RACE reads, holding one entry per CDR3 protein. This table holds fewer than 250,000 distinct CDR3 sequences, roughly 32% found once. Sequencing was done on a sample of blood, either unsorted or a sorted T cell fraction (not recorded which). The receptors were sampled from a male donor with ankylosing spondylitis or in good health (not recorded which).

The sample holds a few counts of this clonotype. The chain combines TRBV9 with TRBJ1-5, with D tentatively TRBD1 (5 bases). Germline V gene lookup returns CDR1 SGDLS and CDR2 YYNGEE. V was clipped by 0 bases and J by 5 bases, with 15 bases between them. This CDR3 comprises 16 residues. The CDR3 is CASSVGSAWGDQPQHF. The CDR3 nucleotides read TGTGCCAGCAGCGTAGGGTCCGCTTGGGGGGATCAGCCCCAGCATTTT. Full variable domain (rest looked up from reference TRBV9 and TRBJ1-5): DSGVTQTPKHLITATGQRVTLRCSPRSGDLSVYWYQQSLDQGLQFLIQYYNGEERAKGNILERFSAQQFPDLHSELNLSSLELGDSALYFCASSVGSAWGDQPQHFGDGTRLSIL.

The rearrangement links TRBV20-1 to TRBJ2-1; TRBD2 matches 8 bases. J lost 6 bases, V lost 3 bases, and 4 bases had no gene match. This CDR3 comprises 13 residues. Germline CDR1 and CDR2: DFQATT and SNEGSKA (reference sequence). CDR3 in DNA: TGCAGTGCTAGTGGACTAGCCTCCAATGAGCAGTTCTTC. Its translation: CSASGLASNEQFF.

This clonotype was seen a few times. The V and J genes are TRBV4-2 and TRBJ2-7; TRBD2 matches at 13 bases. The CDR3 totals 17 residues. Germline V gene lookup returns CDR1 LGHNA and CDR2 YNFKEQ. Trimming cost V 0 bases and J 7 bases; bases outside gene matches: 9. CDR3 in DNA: TGTGCCAGCAGCCAAGAGGAGGGGAGGGGACTAGCGGGGGAGCAGTACTTC. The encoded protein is CASSQEEGRGLAGEQYF.

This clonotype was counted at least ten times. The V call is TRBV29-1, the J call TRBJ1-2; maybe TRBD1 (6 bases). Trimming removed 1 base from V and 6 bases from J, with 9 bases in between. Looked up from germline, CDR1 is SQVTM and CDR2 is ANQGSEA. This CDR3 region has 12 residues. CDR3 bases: TGCAGCGTTGAAGGAGGGGGGCATGGCTACACCTTC. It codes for CSVEGGGHGYTF.

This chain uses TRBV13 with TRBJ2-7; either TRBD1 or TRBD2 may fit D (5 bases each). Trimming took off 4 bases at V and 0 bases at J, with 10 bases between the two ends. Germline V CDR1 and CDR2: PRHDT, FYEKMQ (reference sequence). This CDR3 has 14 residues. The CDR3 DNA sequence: TGTGCCAGCAGCTCACGGGGCGTCTCCTACGAGCAGTACTTC. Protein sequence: CASSSRGVSYEQYF.

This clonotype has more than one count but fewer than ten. CDR3 sequence reads: CASSYSALADTGELFF. The DNA of the CDR3 is TGTGCCAGCAGTTACTCCGCGCTAGCGGACACCGGGGAGCTGTTTTTT. This sequence joins TRBV6-5 and TRBJ2-2; 7 bases fit TRBD2. Unmatched junction bases numbered 4, after V lost 0 bases and J lost 3 bases. Per the germline V gene, CDR1 is MNHEY and CDR2 is SVGAGI. The CDR3 spans 16 residues.

The CDR3: CAITSYEQYF. In nucleotides, the CDR3 is TGTGCCATCACCTCCTACGAGCAGTACTTC. The rearrangement joins TRBV28 to TRBJ2-7; D not certain. The germline V gene has CDR1 MDHEN and CDR2 SYDVKM. This CDR3 is built from 10 residues. V gave up 10 bases and J gave up 0 bases, with 4 bases separating them.

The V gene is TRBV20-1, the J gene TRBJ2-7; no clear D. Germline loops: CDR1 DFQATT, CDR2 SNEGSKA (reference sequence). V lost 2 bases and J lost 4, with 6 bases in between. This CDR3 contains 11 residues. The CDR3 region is CSARPDYEQYF. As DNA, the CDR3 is TGCAGTGCTAGACCCGATTACGAGCAGTACTTC.

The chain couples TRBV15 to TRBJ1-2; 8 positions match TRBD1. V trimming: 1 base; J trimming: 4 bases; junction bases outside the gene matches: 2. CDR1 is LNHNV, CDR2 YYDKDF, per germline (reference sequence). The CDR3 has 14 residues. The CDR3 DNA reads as TGTGCCACCAGCAGAGGGGGACAGGCCTATGGCTACACCTTC. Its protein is CATSRGGQAYGYTF.

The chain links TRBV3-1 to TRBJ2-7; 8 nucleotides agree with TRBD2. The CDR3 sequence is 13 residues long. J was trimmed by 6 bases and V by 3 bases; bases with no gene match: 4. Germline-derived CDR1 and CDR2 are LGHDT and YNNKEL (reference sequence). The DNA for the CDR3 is TGTGCCAGCAGCCAGCGCACTAGCGGCGAGCAGTACTTC. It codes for CASSQRTSGEQYF.

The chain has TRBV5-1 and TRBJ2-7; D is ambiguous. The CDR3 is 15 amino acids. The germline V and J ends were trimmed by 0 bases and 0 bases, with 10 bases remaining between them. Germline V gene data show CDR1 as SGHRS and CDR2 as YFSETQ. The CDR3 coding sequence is TGCGCCAGCAGCTTGGATGGCCAGAGCTCCTACGAGCAGTACTTC. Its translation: CASSLDGQSSYEQYF. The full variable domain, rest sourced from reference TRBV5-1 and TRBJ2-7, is KAGVTQTPRYLIKTRGQQVTLSCSPISGHRSVSWYQQTPGQGLQFLFEYFSETQRNKGNFPGRFSGRQFSNSRSEMNVSTLELGDSALYLCASSLDGQSSYEQYFGPGTRLTVT.

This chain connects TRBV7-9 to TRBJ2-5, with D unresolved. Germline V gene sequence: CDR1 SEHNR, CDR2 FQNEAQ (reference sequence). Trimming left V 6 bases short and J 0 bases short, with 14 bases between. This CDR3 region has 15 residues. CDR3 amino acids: CASRPQPGYQETQYF. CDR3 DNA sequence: TGTGCCAGCAGACCCCAGCCCGGCTACCAAGAGACCCAGTACTTC.

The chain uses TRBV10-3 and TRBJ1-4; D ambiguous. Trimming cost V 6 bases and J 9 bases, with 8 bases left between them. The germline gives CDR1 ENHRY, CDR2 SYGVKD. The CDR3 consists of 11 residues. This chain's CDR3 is CAIRDGKKLFF. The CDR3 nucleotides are TGTGCCATCAGGGACGGGAAAAAACTGTTTTTT.

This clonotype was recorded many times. CDR3 bases: TGTGCCAGCAGCTATTATGGACCGAACACTGAAGCTTTCTTT. It translates to CASSYYGPNTEAFF. The V gene is TRBV5-5, the J gene TRBJ1-1; D is ambiguous. The germline V gene encodes CDR1 SGHKS and CDR2 YYEKEE (reference sequence). Trimming shortened V by 3 bases and J by 1 base, and 10 bases separated the two germline ends. CDR3 length equals 14 residues.

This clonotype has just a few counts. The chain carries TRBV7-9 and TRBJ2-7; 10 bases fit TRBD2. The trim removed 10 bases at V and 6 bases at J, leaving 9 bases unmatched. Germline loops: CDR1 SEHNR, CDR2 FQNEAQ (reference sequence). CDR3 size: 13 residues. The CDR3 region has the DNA TGTGCCACCCGGACTAGCGGTGCGGGCGAGCAGTACTTC. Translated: CATRTSGAGEQYF.

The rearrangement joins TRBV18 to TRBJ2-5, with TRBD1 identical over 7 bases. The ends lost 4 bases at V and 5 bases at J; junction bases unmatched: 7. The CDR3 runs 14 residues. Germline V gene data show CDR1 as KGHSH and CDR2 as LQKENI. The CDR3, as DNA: TGTGCCAGCTCACAACAGGGGCGCGGGGAGACCCAGTACTTC. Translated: CASSQQGRGETQYF.

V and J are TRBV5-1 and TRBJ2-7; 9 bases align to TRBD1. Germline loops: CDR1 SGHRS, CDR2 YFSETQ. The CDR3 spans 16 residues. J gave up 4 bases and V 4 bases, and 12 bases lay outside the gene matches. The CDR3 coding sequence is TGCGCCAGCAGCCCGTCCGGGACAGGGACAAGATACGAGCAGTACTTC. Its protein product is CASSPSGTGTRYEQYF. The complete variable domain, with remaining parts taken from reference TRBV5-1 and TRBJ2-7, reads KAGVTQTPRYLIKTRGQQVTLSCSPISGHRSVSWYQQTPGQGLQFLFEYFSETQRNKGNFPGRFSGRQFSNSRSEMNVSTLELGDSALYLCASSPSGTGTRYEQYFGPGTRLTVT.

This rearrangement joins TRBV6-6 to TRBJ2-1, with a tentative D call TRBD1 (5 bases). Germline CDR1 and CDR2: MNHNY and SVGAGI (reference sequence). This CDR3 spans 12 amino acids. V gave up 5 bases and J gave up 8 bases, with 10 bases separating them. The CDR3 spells CASSPQGDEQFF. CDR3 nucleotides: TGTGCCAGCAGTCCCCAGGGCGATGAGCAGTTCTTC.

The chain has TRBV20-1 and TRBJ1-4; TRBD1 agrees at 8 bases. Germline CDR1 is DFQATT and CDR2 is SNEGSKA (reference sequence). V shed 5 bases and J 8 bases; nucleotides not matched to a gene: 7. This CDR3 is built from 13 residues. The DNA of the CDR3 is TGCAGTGCTCACTCAGGGGGCCAGGAAAAACTGTTTTTT. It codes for CSAHSGGQEKLFF.

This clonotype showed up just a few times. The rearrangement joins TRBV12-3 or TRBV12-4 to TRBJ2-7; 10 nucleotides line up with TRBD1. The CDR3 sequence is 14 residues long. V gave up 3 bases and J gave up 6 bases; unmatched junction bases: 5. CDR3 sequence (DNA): TGTGCCAGCAGTTTCGGACAGGGGGTCAGCGAGCAGTACTTC. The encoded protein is CASSFGQGVSEQYF.

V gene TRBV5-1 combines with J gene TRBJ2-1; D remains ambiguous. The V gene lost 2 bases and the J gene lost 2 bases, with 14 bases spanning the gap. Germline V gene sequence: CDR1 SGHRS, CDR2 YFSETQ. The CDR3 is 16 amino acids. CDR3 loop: CASSFKQTSPYNEQFF. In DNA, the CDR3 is TGCGCCAGCAGCTTTAAGCAGACCTCTCCCTACAATGAGCAGTTCTTC.

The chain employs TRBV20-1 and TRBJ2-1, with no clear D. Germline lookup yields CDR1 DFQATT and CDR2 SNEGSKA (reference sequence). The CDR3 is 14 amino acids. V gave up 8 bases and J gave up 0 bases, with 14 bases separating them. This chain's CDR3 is CSYISLSSYNEQFF. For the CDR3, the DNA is TGCAGTTACATTTCGCTTAGCTCCTACAATGAGCAGTTCTTC.

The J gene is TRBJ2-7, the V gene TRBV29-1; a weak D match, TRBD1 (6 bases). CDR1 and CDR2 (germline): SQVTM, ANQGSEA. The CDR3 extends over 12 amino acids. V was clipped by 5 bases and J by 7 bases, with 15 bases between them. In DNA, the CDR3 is TGCAGCGTTTGGCAGGGGTTGGGGGAGCAGTACTTC. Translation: CSVWQGLGEQYF.

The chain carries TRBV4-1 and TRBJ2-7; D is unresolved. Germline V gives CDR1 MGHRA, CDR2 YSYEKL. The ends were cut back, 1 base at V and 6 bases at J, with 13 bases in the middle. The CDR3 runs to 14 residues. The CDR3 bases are TGCGCCAGCAGCCAAGGGGTGAACGGTTTCGAGCAGTACTTC. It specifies CASSQGVNGFEQYF.

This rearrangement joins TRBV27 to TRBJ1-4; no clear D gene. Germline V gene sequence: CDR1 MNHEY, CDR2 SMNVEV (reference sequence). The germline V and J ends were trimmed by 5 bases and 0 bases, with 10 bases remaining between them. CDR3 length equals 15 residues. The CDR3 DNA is TGTGCCAGCAGTGCCTGGACGGCAACTAATGAAAAACTGTTTTTT. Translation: CASSAWTATNEKLFF. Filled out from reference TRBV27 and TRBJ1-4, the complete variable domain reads EAQVTQNPRYLITVTGKKLTVTCSQNMNHEYMSWYRQDPGLGLRQIYYSMNVEVTDKGDVPEGYKVSRKEKRNFPLILESPSPNQTSLYFCASSAWTATNEKLFFGSGTQLSVL.